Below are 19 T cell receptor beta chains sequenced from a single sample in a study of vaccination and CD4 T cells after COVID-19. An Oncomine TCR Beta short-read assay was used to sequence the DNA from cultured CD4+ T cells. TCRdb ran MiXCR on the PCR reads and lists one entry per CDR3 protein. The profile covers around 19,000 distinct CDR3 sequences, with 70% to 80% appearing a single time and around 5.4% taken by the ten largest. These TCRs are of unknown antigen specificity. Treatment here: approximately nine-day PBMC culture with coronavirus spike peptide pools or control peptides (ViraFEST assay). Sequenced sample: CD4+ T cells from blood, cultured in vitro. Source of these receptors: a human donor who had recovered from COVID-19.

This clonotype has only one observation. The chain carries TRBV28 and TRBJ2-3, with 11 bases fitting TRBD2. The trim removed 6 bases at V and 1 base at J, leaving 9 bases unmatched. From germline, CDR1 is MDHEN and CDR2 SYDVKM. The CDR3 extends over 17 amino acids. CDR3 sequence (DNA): TGTGCCAGCAGCCCCCGGCTAGCGGGAGGACGCACAGATACGCAGTATTTT. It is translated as CASSPRLAGGRTDTQYF.

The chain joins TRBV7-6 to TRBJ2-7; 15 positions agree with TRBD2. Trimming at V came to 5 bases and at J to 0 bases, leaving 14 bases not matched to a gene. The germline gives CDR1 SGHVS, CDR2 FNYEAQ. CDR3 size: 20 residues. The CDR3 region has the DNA TGTGCCAGCAGCACGAGGGCGGCGGGACTAGCGGGAGGCACCTCCTACGAGCAGTACTTC. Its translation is CASSTRAAGLAGGTSYEQYF.

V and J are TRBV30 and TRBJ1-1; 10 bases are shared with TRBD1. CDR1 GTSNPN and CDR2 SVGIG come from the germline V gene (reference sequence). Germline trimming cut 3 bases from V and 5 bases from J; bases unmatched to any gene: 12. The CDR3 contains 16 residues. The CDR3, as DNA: TGTGCCTGGAGAGGGCGACAGGGGGCTTTGAGGACTGAAGCTTTCTTT. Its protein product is CAWRGRQGALRTEAFF.

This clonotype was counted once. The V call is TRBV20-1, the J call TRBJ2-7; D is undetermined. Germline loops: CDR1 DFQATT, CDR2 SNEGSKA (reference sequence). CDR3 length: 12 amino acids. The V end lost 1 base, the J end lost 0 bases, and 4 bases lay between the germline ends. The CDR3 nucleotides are TGCAGTGCTAGAGGAGACTCCTACGAGCAGTACTTC. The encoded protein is CSARGDSYEQYF.

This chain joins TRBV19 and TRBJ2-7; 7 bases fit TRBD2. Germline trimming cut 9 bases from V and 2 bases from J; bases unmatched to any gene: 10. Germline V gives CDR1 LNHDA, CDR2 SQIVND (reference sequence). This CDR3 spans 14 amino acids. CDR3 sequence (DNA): TGTGCCAGCCGCAAGGCGGGGGTTCCCTACGAGCAGTACTTC. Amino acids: CASRKAGVPYEQYF. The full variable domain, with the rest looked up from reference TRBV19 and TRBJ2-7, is DGGITQSPKYLFRKEGQNVTLSCEQNLNHDAMYWYRQDPGQGLRLIYYSQIVNDFQKGDIAEGYSVSREKKESFPLTVTSAQKNPTAFYLCASRKAGVPYEQYFGPGTRLTVT.

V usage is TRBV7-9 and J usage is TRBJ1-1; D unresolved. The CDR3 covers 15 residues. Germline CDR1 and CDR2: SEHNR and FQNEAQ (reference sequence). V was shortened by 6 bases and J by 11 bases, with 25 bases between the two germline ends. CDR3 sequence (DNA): TGTGCCAGCAGTCTATCGGAGGAATTCGCTACCTTGGCTTTCTTT. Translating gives CASSLSEEFATLAFF. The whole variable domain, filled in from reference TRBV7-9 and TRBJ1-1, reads DTGVSQNPRHKITKRGQNVTFRCDPISEHNRLYWYRQTLGQGPEFLTYFQNEAQLEKSRLLSDRFSAERPKGSFSTLEIQRTEQGDSAMYLCASSLSEEFATLAFFGQGTRLTVV.

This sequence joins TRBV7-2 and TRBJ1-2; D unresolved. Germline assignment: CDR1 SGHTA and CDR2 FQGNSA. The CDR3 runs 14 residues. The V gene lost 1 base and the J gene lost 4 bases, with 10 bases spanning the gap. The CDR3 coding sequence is TGTGCCAGCAGCTTAGTGGGTCTTTCCTATGGCTACACCTTC. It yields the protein CASSLVGLSYGYTF.

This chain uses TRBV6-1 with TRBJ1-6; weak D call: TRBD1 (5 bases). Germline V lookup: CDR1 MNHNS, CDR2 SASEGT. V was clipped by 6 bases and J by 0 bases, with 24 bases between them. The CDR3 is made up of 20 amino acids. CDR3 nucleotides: TGTGCCAGCAGCTTCCGACAGTTCGGGAGGGGATACTCCTATAATTCACCCCTCCACTTT. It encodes CASSFRQFGRGYSYNSPLHF.

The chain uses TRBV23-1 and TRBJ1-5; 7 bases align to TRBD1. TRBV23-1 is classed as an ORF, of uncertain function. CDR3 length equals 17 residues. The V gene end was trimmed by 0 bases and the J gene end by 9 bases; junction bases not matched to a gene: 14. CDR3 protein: CASSQSFKGGGDGPQHF. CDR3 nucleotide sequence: TGCGCCAGCAGTCAATCTTTTAAGGGAGGGGGCGATGGGCCCCAGCATTTT.

CDR3 sequence (DNA): TGTGCCAGCAAGGGTTGGTTGAACACTGAAGCTTTCTTT. It translates to CASKGWLNTEAFF. The rearrangement uses TRBV27 and TRBJ1-1, with no clear D. V dropped 7 bases and J dropped 0 bases, with 9 bases sitting between them. This CDR3 spans 13 amino acids. Germline lookup yields CDR1 MNHEY and CDR2 SMNVEV (reference sequence).

CDR3 region: CASSPSRGHTGNEQFF. The DNA for the CDR3 is TGTGCCAGCAGCCCTTCCCGGGGGCACACGGGAAATGAGCAGTTCTTC. The genes are TRBV7-3 and TRBJ2-1; D tentatively fits TRBD1 or TRBD2 (6 bases each). Trimming pared 5 bases from V and 7 bases from J, leaving 21 bases between. This CDR3 comprises 16 residues. CDR1 SGHTA and CDR2 FQGTGA come from the germline V gene.

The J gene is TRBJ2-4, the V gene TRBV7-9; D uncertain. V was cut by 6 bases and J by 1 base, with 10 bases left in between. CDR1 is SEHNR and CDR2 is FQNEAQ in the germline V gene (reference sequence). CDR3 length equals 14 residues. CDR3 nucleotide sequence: TGTGCCAGCAGGATGGGTGGGGCCAAAAACATTCAGTACTTC. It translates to CASRMGGAKNIQYF.

The CDR3 bases are TGTGCCACCAGTGATAGGAAGAAGACAGAACCCAACCTCTCTGGGGCCAACGTCCTGACTTTC. It specifies CATSDRKKTEPNLSGANVLTF. The V call is TRBV24-1, the J call TRBJ2-6; the D gene is possibly TRBD1 (5 bases). CDR1 and CDR2 (germline): KGHDR, SFDVKD. V lost 3 bases and J 0 bases, leaving 23 bases between the germline ends. This CDR3 contains 21 residues.

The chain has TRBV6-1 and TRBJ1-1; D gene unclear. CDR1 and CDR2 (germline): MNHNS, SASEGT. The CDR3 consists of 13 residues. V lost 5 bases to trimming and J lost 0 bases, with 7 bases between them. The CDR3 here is CASSRAMNTEAFF. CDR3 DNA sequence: TGTGCCAGCAGTCGGGCGATGAACACTGAAGCTTTCTTT.

CDR3 DNA: TGTGCCAGCAGCCCTACGGGGAAGACTGAAGCTTTCTTT. Translating it yields CASSPTGKTEAFF. The V gene is TRBV7-2, the J gene TRBJ1-1, with unresolved D. This CDR3 spans 13 amino acids. Germline loops: CDR1 SGHTA, CDR2 FQGNSA. Trimming took off 5 bases at V and 5 bases at J, with 12 bases between the two ends.

The CDR3 spells CGPVRGNYGYTF. Here the CDR3 DNA reads TGCGGTCCCGTCAGGGGTAACTATGGCTACACCTTC. The gene calls are TRBV20-1 and TRBJ1-2, with D possibly being TRBD1 (6 bases). Germline V gene sequence: CDR1 DFQATT, CDR2 SNEGSKA (reference sequence). This CDR3 is built from 12 residues.

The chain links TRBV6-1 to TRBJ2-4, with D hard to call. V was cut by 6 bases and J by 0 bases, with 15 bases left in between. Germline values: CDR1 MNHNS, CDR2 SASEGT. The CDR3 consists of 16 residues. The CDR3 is CASRGTDTIAKNIQYF. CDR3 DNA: TGTGCCAGCAGAGGAACAGATACCATAGCCAAAAACATTCAGTACTTC.

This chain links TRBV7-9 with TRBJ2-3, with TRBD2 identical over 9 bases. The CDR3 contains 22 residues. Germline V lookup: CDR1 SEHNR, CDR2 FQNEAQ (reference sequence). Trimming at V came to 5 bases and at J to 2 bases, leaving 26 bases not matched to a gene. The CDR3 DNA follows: TGTGCCAGCAGCCCAGCCCGGACCCCTAGCGGGGTCCCCCTAACCTTCACAGATACGCAGTATTTT. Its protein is CASSPARTPSGVPLTFTDTQYF. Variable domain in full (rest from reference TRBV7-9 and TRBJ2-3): DTGVSQNPRHKITKRGQNVTFRCDPISEHNRLYWYRQTLGQGPEFLTYFQNEAQLEKSRLLSDRFSAERPKGSFSTLEIQRTEQGDSAMYLCASSPARTPSGVPLTFTDTQYFGPGTRLTVL.

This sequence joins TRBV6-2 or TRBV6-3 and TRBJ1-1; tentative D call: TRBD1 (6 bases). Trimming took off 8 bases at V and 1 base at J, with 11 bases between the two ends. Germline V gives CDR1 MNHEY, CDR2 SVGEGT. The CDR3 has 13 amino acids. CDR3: CASVFRGNTEAFF. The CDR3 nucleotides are TGTGCCAGCGTATTCAGGGGGAACACTGAAGCTTTCTTT.